This TCR beta chain was retrieved from a study of blood T cell repertoires in COVID-19. Trimming took off 7 bases at V and 4 bases at J, with 13 bases between the two ends. Germline loops: CDR1 SQVTM, CDR2 ANQGSEA. The CDR3 spans 13 residues. Generated by immunoSEQ multiplex PCR, the TCRdb table keeps only in-frame clones and is missing some. The sample includes around 170,000 clones, roughly 80% of them seen just once. The TCR was taken from a man younger than 40 with active or convalescent COVID-19. The chain links TRBV29-1 to TRBJ2-2; D may be TRBD2 (6 bases). Sequenced material: peripheral blood. CDR3 amino acids: CSASLATTGELFF. Here the CDR3 DNA reads TGCAGCGCTTCCCTAGCGACCACCGGGGAGCTGTTTTTT.